One sample yielded the 4 T cell receptor beta chains listed below, sequenced in a study of OX40 agonist ivuxolimab in advanced cancers. Profiling relied on immunoSEQ multiplex PCR, and the TCRdb table lists in-frame clones only, not all of them. The sample consists of fewer than 80,000 clones, more than 75% of them appearing once. Source: CD4+ or CD8+ T cells sorted from blood, taken in a trial of the OX40 agonist ivuxolimab. These receptors were collected from an adult with an advanced solid tumor such as melanoma, head and neck, liver or kidney cancer.

The rearrangement uses TRBV6-4 and TRBJ2-2; the D gene is possibly TRBD1 (6 bases). Deletions cut 5 bases from V and 6 bases from J, with 7 bases between. The CDR3 length is 12 residues. CDR1 MRHNA and CDR2 SNTAGT come from the germline V gene. The CDR3 sequence: CASSTGSGELFF. CDR3 bases: TGTGCCAGCAGTACAGGGTCCGGGGAGCTGTTTTTT.

The rearrangement uses TRBV14 and TRBJ1-1; possible D gene TRBD1, 6 bases. The CDR3 consists of 14 residues. The germline V gene encodes CDR1 SGHDN and CDR2 FVKESK. The ends were cut back, 4 bases at V and 5 bases at J, with 14 bases in the middle. The CDR3 reads CASSPLGADTEAFF. The CDR3 DNA reads TGTGCCAGCAGCCCGTTGGGGGCGGATACTGAAGCTTTCTTT.

As regards this clone: At one boundary the junction diverges from the germline segment, which might be a read error. The V and J genes are TRBV27 and TRBJ1-2; maybe TRBD1 (6 bases). Germline lookup yields CDR1 MNHEY and CDR2 SMNVEV (reference sequence). The CDR3 spans 12 residues. The CDR3 region has the DNA TGTGCCAGCAGTTCGACAGGCAGTATTACTTCTTTC. This gives the protein CASSSTGSITSF.

The V call is TRBV2, the J call TRBJ2-5, with 12 bases fitting TRBD2. The CDR3 loop spans 16 amino acids. V trimming: 5 bases; J trimming: 2 bases; junction bases outside the gene matches: 6. Germline V gene lookup returns CDR1 SNHLY and CDR2 FYNNEI. CDR3 protein: CASSPGGTSGQETQYF. The DNA of the CDR3 is TGTGCCAGCAGTCCGGGTGGGACTAGCGGGCAAGAGACCCAGTACTTC.